This T cell receptor (beta chain) is from a study of early T cells in non-severe SARS-CoV-2 infection (dated by TCRdb to the early 2020s). About the full investigation: Bulk RNA from unsorted whole blood was used for TCR sequencing, so alpha and beta chains could not be paired. Paper-wide results and their limitations: VDJdb matching was skewed toward anti-spike CD8 responses and likely underestimated virus-specific expansions by missing private and CD4 specificities.

The germline V gene sets CDR1 to MNHEY and CDR2 to SVGAGI. V and J are truncated by 1 base and 1 base respectively, leaving an intervening sequence of 4 bases. Its CDR3 holds 13 amino acids, cysteine through phenylalanine. Of all the DNA, just the CDR3 is kept, 39 bases in frame from base 1. The study was a case-control design nested within a healthcare worker cohort in London, UK, with weekly nasopharyngeal swab PCR tests and blood sampling. Healthcare workers were recruited between 23 and 31 March 2020, during the week of the UK lockdown, and were followed weekly for up to roughly 15 weeks. On this clonotype itself: Its antigen is not yet known. No base quality information exists; no much larger clone differs at one position.

Libraries were built with 5' RACE. Sequencing used a NextSeq 500. The TCR library protocol attached unique molecular identifiers to individual cDNA molecules to correct for sequencing error and PCR bias. Both TCR alpha and beta chains were sequenced, and tight co-correlation was observed between alpha and beta sequence abundances in each sample. Per the source publication's procedure: Decombinator V4 was used to perform V gene, J gene and CDR3 annotation of TCR sequences. TCRs were defined as expanded if a significant change between any two time points was detected under a Poisson model with p below 0.0001. Abundances of TCRs were expressed as counts per million after normalisation to the total number of TCRs sequenced in each sample. TRAV1-2 paired with TRAJ12, TRAJ20 or TRAJ33 defined MAIT TCRs, while TRAV10 paired with TRAJ18 defined iNKT TCRs. VDJdb, accessed 1 November 2021, was searched for CMV, EBV and SARS-CoV-2 annotated TCRs, excluding TCRs annotated for multiple antigens. TCRdb trimmed public reads at Q25 via fastp, called clones via MiXCR and kept in-frame beta chains. Records with the same CDR3 protein are collapsed into one entry carrying the most frequent genes and DNA. TCRdb, not the original authors, processed these V and J calls. This sample has around 80,000 distinct CDR3 sequences in its table, and less than 15% of those were observed once. 5.5% to 7.5% of the sample rests with the top ten.

Sequenced material: whole blood. This TCR was sampled from an adult who was a healthcare worker with PCR-confirmed SARS-CoV-2 infection or an uninfected control (not recorded which). The V gene is TRBV6-5 and the J gene is TRBJ1-1, with no confidently assigned D gene. The nucleotides read TGTGCCAGCAGTTACTTAAGGAACACTGAAGCTTTCTTT. The translation is CASSYLRNTEAFF.